This T cell receptor beta chain was recovered during a study of blood T cell repertoires in COVID-19. Study in general: There were acute and convalescent COVID-19 samples, and they came from the United States, Italy and Spain. T cells, B-cell-depleted T cells, or PBMCs provided the cDNA or gDNA that served as material.

The CDR3 is 15 amino acids. CDR1 and CDR2 (germline): SGHAT, FQNNGV. Trimming removed 2 bases at V and 2 bases at J, with 12 bases between. The authors' processing: Counts of nucleated cells, estimated from reference gene primer amplification, were obtained. Using immunoSEQ multiplex PCR, the repertoire was profiled, and TCRdb retains in-frame clones only, with some absent. V, J and clone size were drawn from that table, and D and trimming were deduced from the DNA. The profile shows about 220,000 clones, more than 65% of them singletons. This sequence was found in a middle-aged man with active or convalescent COVID-19. Sequenced: peripheral blood. The rearrangement joins TRBV11-2 to TRBJ2-5; D perhaps matches TRBD1 (6 bases). This chain's CDR3 is CASSLSWGQQETQYF. CDR3 in DNA: TGTGCCAGCAGCTTATCTTGGGGGCAGCAAGAGACCCAGTACTTC. The variable domain in full, with the rest retrieved from reference TRBV11-2 and TRBJ2-5, is EAGVAQSPRYKIIEKRQSVAFWCNPISGHATLYWYQQILGQGPKLLIQFQNNGVVDDSQLPKDRFSAERLKGVDSTLKIQPAKLEDSAVYLCASSLSWGQQETQYFGPGTRLLVL.